The T cell receptor (beta chain) described here comes from a study of cytomegalovirus exposure and HLA in healthy donors. Study overall: Researchers previously reported finding roughly 120 million unique TCR beta sequences from around 200 million T cells. Study results and caveats: The study reported that TCR beta sequences accurately predicted HLA-A and HLA-B alleles in most subjects.

Points on this clone: Antigen: not known.

Researchers ran the PCR with 60 Vbeta and 13 Jbeta primers. Sequencing used immunoSEQ multiplex PCR; TCRdb keeps in-frame clones, though not all of them. This sample has roughly 76,000 clones, with roughly 88% found just once. This CDR3 has 12 amino acids. The V end was cut by 4 bases, the J end by 9 bases, with 11 bases between. This chain uses TRBV5-3 with TRBJ2-1; TRBD1 is a possible D gene (6 bases). TRBV5-3 is flagged as an ORF with uncertain function. Sequencing was carried out using PBMCs. The TCR originated in a woman between 25 and 40 years old in good health and CMV-seronegative. The CDR3 spells CARSKDSAEQFF. CDR3 sequence (DNA): TGTGCCAGAAGCAAGGACAGCGCTGAGCAGTTCTTC.